The subject of this entry is one T cell receptor (beta chain). Between the trimmed V and J ends, which lost 1 base and 1 base, there was a span of 4 bases. CDR3 length equals 14 residues. The germline CDR1 and CDR2 sequences are KGHSH and LQKENI. This sample was included in a study of PD-L1 blockade in urothelial cancer. Study information: In the mid-2010s, patients got going on atezolizumab, taking 1,200 mg intravenously every 3 weeks. Blood analyses occurred 3 weeks (second dose) and 6 weeks post treatment start.

Assay used: immunoSEQ multiplex PCR; TCRdb lists only in-frame clones, some missing. The sample carries about 37,000 clones, 82% recorded once. The sample here was PBMCs, taken around atezolizumab (anti-PD-L1) treatment. The source of this sequence is a man aged 55 to 69 with urothelial cancer. V gene TRBV18 combines with J gene TRBJ2-2; unclear D gene. Here the CDR3 DNA reads TGTGCCAGCTCACCACTCCAGAACACCGGGGAGCTGTTTTTT. As protein: CASSPLQNTGELFF.